This T cell receptor (beta chain) was documented in a study of T cell responses to AZD1222 COVID-19 vaccine. Study observations and caveats: A rise in Spike-specific TCR breadth and depth followed two AZD1222 doses. Repertoire sampling was restricted to post-peak T cell response timepoints.

V was shortened by 5 bases and J by 2 bases, with 16 bases between the two germline ends. The CDR3 runs 16 residues. Germline V gene data show CDR1 as PRHDT and CDR2 as FYEKMQ (reference sequence). The assay was immunoSEQ multiplex PCR, and TCRdb's table has in-frame clones only and misses some. This sample yields approximately 130,000 clones, of which around nine tenths are seen a single time; 1.5% to 2% belongs to the top ten. About this clone itself: Its antigen is not known.

Source: peripheral blood, taken on day 0 of AZD1222 vaccination. The TCR comes from an adult in good health. This chain uses TRBV13 with TRBJ2-1; tentative D call: TRBD2 (6 bases). The CDR3 nucleotides read TGTGCCAGCAGCGTGCCTAGCGCGATTCCCTACAATGAGCAGTTCTTC. This codes for CASSVPSAIPYNEQFF.